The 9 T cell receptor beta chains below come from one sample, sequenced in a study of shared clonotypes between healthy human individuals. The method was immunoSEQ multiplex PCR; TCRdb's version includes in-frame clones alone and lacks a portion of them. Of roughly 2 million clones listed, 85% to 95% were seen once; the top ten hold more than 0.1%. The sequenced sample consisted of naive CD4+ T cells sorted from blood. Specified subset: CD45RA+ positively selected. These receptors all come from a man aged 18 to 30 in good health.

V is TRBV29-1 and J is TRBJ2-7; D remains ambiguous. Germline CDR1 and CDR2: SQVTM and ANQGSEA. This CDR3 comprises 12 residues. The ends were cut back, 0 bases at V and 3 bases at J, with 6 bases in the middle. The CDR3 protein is CSVEDSGYEQYF. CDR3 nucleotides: TGCAGCGTTGAAGACTCCGGCTACGAGCAGTACTTC.

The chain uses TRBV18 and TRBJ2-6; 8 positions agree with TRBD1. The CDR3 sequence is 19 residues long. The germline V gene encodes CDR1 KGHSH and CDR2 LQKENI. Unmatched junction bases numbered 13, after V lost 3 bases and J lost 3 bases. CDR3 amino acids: CASSPLIPGGGGGANVLTF. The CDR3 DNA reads TGTGCCAGCTCACCGCTCATACCAGGGGGCGGTGGTGGGGCCAACGTCCTGACTTTC.

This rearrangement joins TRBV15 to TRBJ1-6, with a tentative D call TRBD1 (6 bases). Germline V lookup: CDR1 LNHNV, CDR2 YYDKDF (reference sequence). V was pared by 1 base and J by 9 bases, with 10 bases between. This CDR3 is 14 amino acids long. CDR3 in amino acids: CATSRAGALSPLHF. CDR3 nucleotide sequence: TGTGCCACCAGCAGAGCGGGGGCGCTTTCACCCCTCCACTTT.

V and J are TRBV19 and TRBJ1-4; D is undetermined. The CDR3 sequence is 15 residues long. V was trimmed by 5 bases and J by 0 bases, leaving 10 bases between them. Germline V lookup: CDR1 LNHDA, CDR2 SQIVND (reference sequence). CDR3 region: CASSAYRSTNEKLFF. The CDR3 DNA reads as TGTGCCAGTAGTGCCTACAGATCAACTAATGAAAAACTGTTTTTT.

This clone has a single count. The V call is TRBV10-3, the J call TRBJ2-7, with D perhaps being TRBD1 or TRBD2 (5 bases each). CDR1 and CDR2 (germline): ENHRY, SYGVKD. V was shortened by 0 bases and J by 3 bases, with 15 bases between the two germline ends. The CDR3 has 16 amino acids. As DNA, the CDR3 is TGTGCCATCAGTGAGTCAGGTCCGGGACGGCGCTACGAGCAGTACTTC. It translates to CAISESGPGRRYEQYF.

This chain's CDR3 is CAWRGQLEAFF. The DNA for the CDR3 is TGTGCCTGGAGGGGACAGCTTGAAGCTTTCTTT. The V call is TRBV30, the J call TRBJ1-1; 7 nucleotides align to TRBD1. CDR1 is GTSNPN and CDR2 is SVGIG in the germline V gene (reference sequence). V shed 3 bases and J 7 bases; nucleotides not matched to a gene: 2. The CDR3 length is 11 residues.

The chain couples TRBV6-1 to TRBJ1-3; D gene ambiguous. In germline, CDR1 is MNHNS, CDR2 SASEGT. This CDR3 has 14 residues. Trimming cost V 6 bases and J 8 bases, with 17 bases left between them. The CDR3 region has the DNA TGTGCCAGCAGAGAGGGTCTGGGTTCCGACACCATATATTTT. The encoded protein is CASREGLGSDTIYF.

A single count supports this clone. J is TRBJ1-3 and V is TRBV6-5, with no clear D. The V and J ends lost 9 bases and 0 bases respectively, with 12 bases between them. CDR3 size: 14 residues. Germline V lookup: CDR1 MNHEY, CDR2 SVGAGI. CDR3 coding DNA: TGTGCCAGGGGTAGTGGTAGCTCTGGAAACACCATATATTTT. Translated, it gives CARGSGSSGNTIYF.

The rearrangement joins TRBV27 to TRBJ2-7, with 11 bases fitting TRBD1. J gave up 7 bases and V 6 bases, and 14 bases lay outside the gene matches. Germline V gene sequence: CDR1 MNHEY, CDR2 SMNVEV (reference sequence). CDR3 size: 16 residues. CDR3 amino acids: CASRPSPGQGVWEQYF. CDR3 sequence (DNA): TGTGCCAGCAGGCCGTCTCCGGGACAGGGGGTCTGGGAGCAGTACTTC.